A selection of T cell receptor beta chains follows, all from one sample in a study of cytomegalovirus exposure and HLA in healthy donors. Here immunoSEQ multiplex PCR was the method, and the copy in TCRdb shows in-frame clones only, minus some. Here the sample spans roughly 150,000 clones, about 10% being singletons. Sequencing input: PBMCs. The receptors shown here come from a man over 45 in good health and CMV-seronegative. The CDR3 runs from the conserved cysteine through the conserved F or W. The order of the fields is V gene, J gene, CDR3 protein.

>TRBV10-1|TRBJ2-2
CASTGQRNTGELFF
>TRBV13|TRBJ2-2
CASSLEQGELFF
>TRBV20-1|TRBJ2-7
CSAGGMEQYF
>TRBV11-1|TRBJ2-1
CASSLANGGDEQFF
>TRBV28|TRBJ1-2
CASSSPGVNYGYTF
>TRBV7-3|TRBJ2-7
CASSLRGGYRLDF
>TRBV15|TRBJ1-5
CATRKTASNQPQHF
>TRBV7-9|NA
CASSPSRFYEQYF
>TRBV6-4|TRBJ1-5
CASAGRSDQPQHF
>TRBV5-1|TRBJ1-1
CASSLRQGRHTEAFF
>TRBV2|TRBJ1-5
CASSGDRLYSNQPQHF
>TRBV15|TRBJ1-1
CATSRDRGGAAEAFF
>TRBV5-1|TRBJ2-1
CASSLGGTSGDEQFF
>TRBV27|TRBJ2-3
CASSLGGLAGRTDTQYF
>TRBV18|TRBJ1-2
CASSPPGEDGYTF
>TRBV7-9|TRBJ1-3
CASSHSSGNTIYF
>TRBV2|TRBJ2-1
CASKGQTANEQFF
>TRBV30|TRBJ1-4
CAWTPRGQANEKLFF
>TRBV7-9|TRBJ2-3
CASSRAGTSTDTQYF
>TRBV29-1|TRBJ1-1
CSVAFNGKTEAFF